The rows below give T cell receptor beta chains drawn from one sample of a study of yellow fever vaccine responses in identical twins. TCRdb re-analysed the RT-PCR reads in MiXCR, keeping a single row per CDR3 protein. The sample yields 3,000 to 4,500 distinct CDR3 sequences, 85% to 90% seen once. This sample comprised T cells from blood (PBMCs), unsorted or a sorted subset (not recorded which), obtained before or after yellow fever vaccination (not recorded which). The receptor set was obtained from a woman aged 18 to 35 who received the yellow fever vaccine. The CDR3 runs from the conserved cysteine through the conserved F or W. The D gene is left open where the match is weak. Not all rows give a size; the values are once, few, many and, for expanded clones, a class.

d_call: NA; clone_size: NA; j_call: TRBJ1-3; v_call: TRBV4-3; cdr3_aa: CASSQDAVSGNTIYF; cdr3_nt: TGCGCCAGCAGCCAAGATGCCGTCTCTGGAAACACCATATATTTT
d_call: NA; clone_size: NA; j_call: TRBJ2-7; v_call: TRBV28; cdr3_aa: CAGGPGYEQYF; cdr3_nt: TGTGCCGGAGGACCTGGGTACGAGCAGTACTTC
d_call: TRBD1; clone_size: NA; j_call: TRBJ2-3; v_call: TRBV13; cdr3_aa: CASSRGQGDADTQYF; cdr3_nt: TGTGCCAGCAGCAGGGGACAGGGGGACGCAGATACGCAGTATTTT
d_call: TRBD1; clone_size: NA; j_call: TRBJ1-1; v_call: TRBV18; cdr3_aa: CASSPTGLEAFF; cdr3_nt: TGTGCCAGCTCACCGACAGGGCTTGAAGCTTTCTTT
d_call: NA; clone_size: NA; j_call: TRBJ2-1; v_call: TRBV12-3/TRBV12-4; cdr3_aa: CASSLYGGQDNEQFF; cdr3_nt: TGTGCCAGCAGTTTATATGGAGGACAAGACAATGAGCAGTTCTTC
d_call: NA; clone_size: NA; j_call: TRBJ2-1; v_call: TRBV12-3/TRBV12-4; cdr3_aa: CASSSQTERSYNEQFF; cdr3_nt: TGTGCCAGCAGTTCCCAGACGGAGCGCTCCTACAATGAGCAGTTCTTC
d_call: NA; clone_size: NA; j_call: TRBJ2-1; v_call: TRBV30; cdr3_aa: CAWSYRDGYYNEQFF; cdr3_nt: TGTGCCTGGAGTTACCGGGACGGCTACTACAATGAGCAGTTCTTC
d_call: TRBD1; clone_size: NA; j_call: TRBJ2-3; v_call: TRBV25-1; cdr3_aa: CASSHTGTGSDTQYF; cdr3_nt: TGTGCCAGCAGTCACACCGGGACAGGGTCAGATACGCAGTATTTT
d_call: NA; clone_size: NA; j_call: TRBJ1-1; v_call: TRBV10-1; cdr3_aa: CASREDKGMNTEAFF; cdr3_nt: TGCGCCAGCAGGGAGGACAAGGGCATGAACACTGAAGCTTTCTTT
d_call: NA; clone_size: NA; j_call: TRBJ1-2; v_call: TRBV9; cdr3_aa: CASSGSDRRGYGYTF; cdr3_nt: TGTGCCAGCAGCGGAAGTGACAGGAGAGGCTATGGCTACACCTTC
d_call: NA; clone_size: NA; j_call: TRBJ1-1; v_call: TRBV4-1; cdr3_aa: CASSQGTGRGTEAFF; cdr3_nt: TGCGCCAGCAGCCAAGGAACAGGGCGTGGGACTGAAGCTTTCTTT
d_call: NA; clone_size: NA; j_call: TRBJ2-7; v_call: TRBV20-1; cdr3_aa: CSARRRDLYEQYF; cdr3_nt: TGCAGTGCTAGACGAAGAGACCTCTACGAGCAGTACTTC
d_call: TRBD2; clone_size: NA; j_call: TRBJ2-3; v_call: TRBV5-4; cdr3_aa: CASSSASGYTDTQYF; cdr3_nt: TGTGCCAGCAGCTCGGCTAGCGGATACACAGATACGCAGTATTTT
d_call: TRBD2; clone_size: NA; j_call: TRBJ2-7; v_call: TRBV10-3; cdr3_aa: CAIALAGDYEQYF; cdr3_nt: TGTGCCATCGCACTAGCGGGGGACTACGAGCAGTACTTC
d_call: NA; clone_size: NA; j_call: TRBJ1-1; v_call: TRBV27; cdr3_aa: CASSSPPPGSEAFF; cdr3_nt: TGTGCCAGCAGTTCTCCCCCCCCGGGTTCTGAAGCTTTCTTT
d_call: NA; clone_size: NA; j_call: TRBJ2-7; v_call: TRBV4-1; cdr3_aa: CASSQDQIPSYEQYF; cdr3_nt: TGCGCCAGCAGCCAAGACCAAATACCCTCCTACGAGCAGTACTTC
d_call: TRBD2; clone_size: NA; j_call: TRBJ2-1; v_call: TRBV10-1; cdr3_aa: CASSPLGLAGLGGEQFF; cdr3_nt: TGCGCCAGCAGTCCCTTGGGGCTAGCGGGCCTGGGTGGTGAGCAGTTCTTC
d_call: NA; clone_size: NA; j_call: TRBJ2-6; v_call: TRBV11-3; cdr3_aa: CASSQSTGSGANVLTF; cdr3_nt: TGTGCCAGCAGCCAATCAACAGGGTCTGGGGCCAACGTCCTGACTTTC
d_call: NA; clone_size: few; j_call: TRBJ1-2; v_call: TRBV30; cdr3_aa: CAWNTGSVYGYTF; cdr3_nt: TGTGCCTGGAACACAGGGTCTGTATATGGCTACACCTTC
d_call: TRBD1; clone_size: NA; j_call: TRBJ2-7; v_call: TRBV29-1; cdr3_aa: CSVEDRGQGSNEQYF; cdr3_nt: TGCAGCGTTGAAGATCGAGGACAGGGTAGCAACGAGCAGTACTTC
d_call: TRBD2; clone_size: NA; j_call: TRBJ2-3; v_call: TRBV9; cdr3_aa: CASSVGLAGGSTDTQYF; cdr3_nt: TGTGCCAGCAGCGTAGGACTAGCGGGGGGGTCCACAGATACGCAGTATTTT
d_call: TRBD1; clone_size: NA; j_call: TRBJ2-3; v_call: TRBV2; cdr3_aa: CASSPDRGQDTQYF; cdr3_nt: TGTGCCAGCAGTCCGGACAGGGGGCAAGATACGCAGTATTTT
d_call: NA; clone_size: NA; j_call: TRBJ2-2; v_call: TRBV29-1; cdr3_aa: CSVEDTNTGELFF; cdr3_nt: TGCAGCGTTGAAGACACGAACACCGGGGAGCTGTTTTTT
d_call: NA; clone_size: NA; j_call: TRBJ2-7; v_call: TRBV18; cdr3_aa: CASSPADSYEQYF; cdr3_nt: TGTGCCAGCTCACCCGCAGACTCCTACGAGCAGTACTTC
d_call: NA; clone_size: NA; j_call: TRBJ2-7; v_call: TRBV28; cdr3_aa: CASTPAVAALMDF; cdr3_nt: TGTGCCAGCACCCCGGCGGTAGCGGCTTTAATGGACTTC
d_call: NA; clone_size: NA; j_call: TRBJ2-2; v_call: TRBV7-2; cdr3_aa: CASSLASGGTGELFF; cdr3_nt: TGTGCCAGCAGCTTAGCGAGCGGAGGCACCGGGGAGCTGTTTTTT
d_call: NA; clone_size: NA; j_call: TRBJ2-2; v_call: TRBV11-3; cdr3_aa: CASSLSQDGELFF; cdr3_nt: TGTGCCAGCAGCCTTTCTCAGGACGGGGAGCTGTTTTTT
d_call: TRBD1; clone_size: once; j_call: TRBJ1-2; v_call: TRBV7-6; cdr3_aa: CASSSRDRGYGYTF; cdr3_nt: TGTGCCAGCAGCTCCCGGGACAGGGGCTATGGCTACACCTTC
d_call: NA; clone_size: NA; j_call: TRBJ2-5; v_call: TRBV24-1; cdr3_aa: CATSDPQGGRETQYF; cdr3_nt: TGTGCCACCAGTGATCCGCAGGGGGGGCGGGAGACCCAGTACTTC
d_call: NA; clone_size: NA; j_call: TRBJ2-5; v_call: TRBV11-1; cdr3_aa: CASSRTPTGETQYF; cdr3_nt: TGTGCCAGCAGCCGGACTCCGACGGGAGAGACCCAGTACTTC
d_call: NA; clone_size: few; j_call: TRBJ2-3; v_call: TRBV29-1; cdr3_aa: CSVAPLTDTQYF; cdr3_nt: TGCAGCGTTGCCCCCTTGACAGATACGCAGTATTTT
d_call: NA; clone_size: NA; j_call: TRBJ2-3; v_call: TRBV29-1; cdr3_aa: CSAPHRVTDTQYF; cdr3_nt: TGCAGCGCCCCCCACAGGGTCACAGATACGCAGTATTTT
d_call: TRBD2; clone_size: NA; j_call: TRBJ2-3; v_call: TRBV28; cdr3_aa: CASSWTSGTDTQYF; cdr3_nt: TGTGCCAGCAGTTGGACTAGCGGCACAGATACGCAGTATTTT
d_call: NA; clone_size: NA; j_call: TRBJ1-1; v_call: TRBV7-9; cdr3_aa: CASSLIDTEAFF; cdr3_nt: TGTGCCAGCAGCCTAATTGACACTGAAGCTTTCTTT
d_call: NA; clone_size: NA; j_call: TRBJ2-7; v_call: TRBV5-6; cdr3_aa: CASSLVGIYEQYF; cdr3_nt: TGTGCCAGCAGCTTGGTCGGAATCTACGAGCAGTACTTC
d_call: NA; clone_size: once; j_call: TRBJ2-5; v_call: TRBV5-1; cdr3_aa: CASSFQETQYF; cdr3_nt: TGCGCCAGCAGCTTCCAAGAGACCCAGTACTTC
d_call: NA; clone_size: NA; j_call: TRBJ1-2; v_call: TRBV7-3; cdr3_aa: CASSLTGSANYGYTF; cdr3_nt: TGTGCCAGCAGCTTAACAGGGTCTGCTAACTATGGCTACACCTTC
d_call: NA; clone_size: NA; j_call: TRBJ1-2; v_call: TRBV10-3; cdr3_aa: CAISALRAQANGYTF; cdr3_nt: TGTGCCATCAGTGCCCTTAGGGCGCAGGCGAACGGCTACACCTTC